The subject of this entry is one T cell receptor (beta chain). This sample is drawn from a study of blood T cell repertoires in COVID-19. TCRdb keeps only in-frame clones here, not all; method: immunoSEQ multiplex PCR. In the table there are some 100,000 clones, about 89% of which are singletons. The germline gives CDR1 MDHEN, CDR2 SYDVKM. This CDR3 contains 14 residues. Trimming removed 6 bases from V and 6 bases from J, with 14 bases in between. The sample comprised peripheral blood. This TCR derives from a man aged 45 to 65 with acute or convalescent COVID-19. The rearrangement links TRBV28 to TRBJ1-4; D might be TRBD1 (5 bases). The CDR3 DNA reads as TGTGCCAGCAGGAGTGGAGGAGGGGATGAAAAACTGTTTTTT. Translating it yields CASRSGGGDEKLFF.